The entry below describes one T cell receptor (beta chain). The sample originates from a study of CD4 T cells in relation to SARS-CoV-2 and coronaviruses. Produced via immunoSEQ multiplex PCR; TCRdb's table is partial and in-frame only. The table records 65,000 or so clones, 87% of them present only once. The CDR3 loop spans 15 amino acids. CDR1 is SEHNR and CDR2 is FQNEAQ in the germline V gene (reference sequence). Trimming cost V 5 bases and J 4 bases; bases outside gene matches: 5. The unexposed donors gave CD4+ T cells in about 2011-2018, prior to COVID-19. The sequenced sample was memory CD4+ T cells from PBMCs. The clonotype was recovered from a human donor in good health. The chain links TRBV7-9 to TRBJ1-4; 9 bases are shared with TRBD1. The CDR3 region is CASSAQGAVNEKLFF. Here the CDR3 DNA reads TGTGCCAGCAGCGCACAGGGGGCAGTTAATGAAAAACTGTTTTTT.